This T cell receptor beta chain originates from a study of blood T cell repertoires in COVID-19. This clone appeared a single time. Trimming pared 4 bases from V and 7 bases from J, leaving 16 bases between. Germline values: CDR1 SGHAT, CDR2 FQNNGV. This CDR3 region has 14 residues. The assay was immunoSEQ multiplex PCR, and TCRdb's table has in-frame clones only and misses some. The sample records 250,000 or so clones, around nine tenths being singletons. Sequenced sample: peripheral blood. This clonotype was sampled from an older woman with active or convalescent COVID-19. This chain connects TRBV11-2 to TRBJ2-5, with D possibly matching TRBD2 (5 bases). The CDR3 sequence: CASSSLSPAGTQYF. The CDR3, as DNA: TGTGCCAGCAGCTCTTTAAGTCCGGCGGGGACCCAGTACTTC.